The 2 T cell receptor beta chains listed next were all sequenced from one sample in a study of T cells after yellow fever vaccination. TCRdb independently ran MiXCR on the 5' RACE reads; one entry per CDR3 protein. The sample records some 340,000 distinct CDR3 sequences, approximately 4% being singletons. The sample in question was PBMCs, obtained 5 days after the yellow fever booster vaccination. All receptors come from a man younger than 35 who received the YFV17D yellow fever vaccine.

The chain joins TRBV6-6 to TRBJ2-3; no clear D. Germline lookup yields CDR1 MNHNY and CDR2 SVGAGI (reference sequence). This CDR3 has 15 residues. V lost 6 bases to trimming and J lost 2 bases, with 15 bases between them. As DNA, the CDR3 is TGTGCCAGCAGACCCAACCCGAGGTCCACAGATACGCAGTATTTT. Translating gives CASRPNPRSTDTQYF.

This chain links TRBV3-1 with TRBJ2-1, with a tentative D call TRBD2 (5 bases). Trimming cost V 2 bases and J 5 bases, with 22 bases left between them. This CDR3 is built from 18 residues. Per the germline V gene, CDR1 is LGHDT and CDR2 is YNNKEL (reference sequence). The CDR3 spells CASSQNGDWEFGDNEQFF. As DNA, the CDR3 is TGTGCCAGCAGCCAAAACGGGGATTGGGAGTTCGGAGACAATGAGCAGTTCTTC.